The rows below give T cell receptor beta chains drawn from one sample of a study of blood T cell repertoires in COVID-19. Using immunoSEQ multiplex PCR, the repertoire was profiled, and TCRdb retains in-frame clones only, with some absent. Altogether 50,000 to 70,000 clones are present, approximately 84% being singletons, with the ten largest covering approximately 19%. Sequenced sample: peripheral blood. These receptors were taken from a man between 70 and 80 years old with active COVID-19. CDR3s include the opening cysteine and the closing phenylalanine or tryptophan.

V gene	CDR3 protein
TRBV6-5	CASSYSGAFFGTEAFF
TRBV30	CAWSVRQGYRNTIYF
TRBV5-4	CASSSTGGNTIYF
TRBV3-1/TRBV3-2	CASYGGRARETQYF
TRBV30	CAWSSGRGYTF
TRBV19	CASKKDRDTGELFF
TRBV5-1	CASSLQDRGRLSGELFF
TRBV11-3	CASSWDRGTDTQYF
TRBV30	CAWSVTQTTNEKLFF
TRBV19	CASKFRGGLIGYTF
TRBV10-1	CASPDRAEGAFF
TRBV21-1	CAVTGQPQHF
TRBV2	CASIPRDSLYNEQFF
TRBV29-1	CSVLKQGDSYEQYF
TRBV6-2/TRBV6-3	CASSQTFRGSYEQYF
TRBV5-1	CASSSSVGRQETQYF
TRBV4-3	CASSPTGGSFETQYF
TRBV7-8	CASSPLPGHSGNTIYF
TRBV4-3	CASSQYRGQGAETQYF
TRBV5-1	CASSEGTGSGSPLHF
TRBV19	CASSNPGGLRQPQHF
TRBV4-2	CASSQGSSGGTDTQYF
TRBV30	CAWRRAATNTGELFF
TRBV21-1	CASSKGPGQGETQYF
TRBV2	CASSERGYEQYF
TRBV12-1	CASSCVHGLAGVGAGELFF
TRBV5-5	CASSLADTRVAFF
TRBV28	CASGSDSSLLAKNIQYF